This is a list of T cell receptor beta chains from one sample in a study of shared clonotypes between healthy human individuals. Libraries were prepared by immunoSEQ multiplex PCR; TCRdb keeps only in-frame clonotypes and omits some of them. The data contain millions of clones, about 92% of them singletons. Input material: naive CD4+ T cells sorted from blood. These TCRs come from a man aged 18 to 29 in good health. CDR3s include the opening cysteine and the closing phenylalanine or tryptophan. D genes are given only for firm matches. Clone size is given for some rows only: seen once, a few or many times, or a class if the clone is expanded.

D gene: TRBD1
clone size: .
J gene: TRBJ1-6
V gene: TRBV5-5
CDR3 DNA: TGTGCCAGCAGCTCAGAGGGGACAGGGAATTCACCCCTCCACTTT
CDR3 protein: CASSSEGTGNSPLHF

D gene: TRBD1
clone size: .
J gene: TRBJ1-2
V gene: TRBV25-1
CDR3 DNA: TGTGCCAGCAGTGAAACGACAGGGGAGAACAGGGGCTACACCTTC
CDR3 protein: CASSETTGENRGYTF

D gene: .
clone size: .
J gene: TRBJ2-7
V gene: TRBV25-1
CDR3 DNA: TGTGCCGGCAGTGACCAGGCCACGGGTGGCTACGAGCAGTACTTC
CDR3 protein: CAGSDQATGGYEQYF

D gene: .
clone size: .
J gene: TRBJ2-5
V gene: TRBV15
CDR3 DNA: TGTGCCACCAGCAGGGACCAAGAGACCCAGTACTTC
CDR3 protein: CATSRDQETQYF

D gene: .
clone size: .
J gene: TRBJ1-1
V gene: TRBV18
CDR3 DNA: TGTGCCAGCTCACCTCTTTTGGGCACTGAAGCTTTCTTT
CDR3 protein: CASSPLLGTEAFF

D gene: .
clone size: .
J gene: TRBJ2-5
V gene: TRBV2
CDR3 DNA: TGTGCCAGCTCTCGGTACCAAGAGACCCAGTACTTC
CDR3 protein: CASSRYQETQYF

D gene: TRBD1
clone size: .
J gene: TRBJ2-7
V gene: TRBV6-1
CDR3 DNA: TGTGCCAGCAGTGAAACTCGTGGGGGGACAGGTGGGTACGAGCAGTACTTC
CDR3 protein: CASSETRGGTGGYEQYF

D gene: .
clone size: .
J gene: TRBJ2-2
V gene: TRBV7-9
CDR3 DNA: TGTGCCAGCAGCTTAAAGGGAACCGGGGAGCTGTTTTTT
CDR3 protein: CASSLKGTGELFF

D gene: .
clone size: .
J gene: TRBJ2-2
V gene: TRBV6-1
CDR3 DNA: TGTGCCAGCGCCCGCGCTCGGAACACCGGGGAGCTGTTTTTT
CDR3 protein: CASARARNTGELFF

D gene: .
clone size: .
J gene: TRBJ2-5
V gene: TRBV5-6
CDR3 DNA: TGTGCCAGCAGCCCCCCGGCGGAAGAGACCCAGTACTTC
CDR3 protein: CASSPPAEETQYF

D gene: TRBD2
clone size: .
J gene: TRBJ2-7
V gene: TRBV9
CDR3 DNA: TGTGCCAGCAGCGGAATTAGCGGGGTGTACGAGCAGTACTTC
CDR3 protein: CASSGISGVYEQYF

D gene: TRBD1
clone size: few
J gene: TRBJ1-1
V gene: TRBV11-2
CDR3 DNA: TGTGCCAGCAGCCCAGGGACAGCGAACACTGAAGCTTTCTTT
CDR3 protein: CASSPGTANTEAFF

D gene: TRBD2
clone size: .
J gene: TRBJ2-3
V gene: TRBV7-2
CDR3 DNA: TGTGCCAGCAGCTTAGGGTCGGCTAGCGGCTTCACAGATACGCAGTATTTT
CDR3 protein: CASSLGSASGFTDTQYF

D gene: TRBD1
clone size: .
J gene: TRBJ1-1
V gene: TRBV19
CDR3 DNA: TGTGCCAGTAGAGAAGGGGGCCCCATGAACACTGAAGCTTTCTTT
CDR3 protein: CASREGGPMNTEAFF

D gene: .
clone size: .
J gene: TRBJ2-5
V gene: TRBV16
CDR3 DNA: TGTGCCAGCAGCCAATTCAGAAGTGGTGAGACCCAGTACTTC
CDR3 protein: CASSQFRSGETQYF

D gene: TRBD1
clone size: .
J gene: TRBJ1-3
V gene: TRBV5-4
CDR3 DNA: TGTGCCAGCAGCCCCGGGACAGGGAGTGCTGGAAACACCATATATTTT
CDR3 protein: CASSPGTGSAGNTIYF

D gene: TRBD1
clone size: .
J gene: TRBJ2-2
V gene: TRBV7-3
CDR3 DNA: TGTGCCAGCAGCATGGACAGGCCAGGCACCGGGGAGCTGTTTTTT
CDR3 protein: CASSMDRPGTGELFF

D gene: .
clone size: .
J gene: TRBJ2-1
V gene: TRBV15
CDR3 DNA: TGTGCCACCAGCAGAGAAAGGATGGGACGGGATGAGCAGTTCTTC
CDR3 protein: CATSRERMGRDEQFF

D gene: .
clone size: once
J gene: TRBJ2-3
V gene: TRBV5-5
CDR3 DNA: TGTGCCAGCAGCTCCGGGGGAAGCACAGATACGCAGTATTTT
CDR3 protein: CASSSGGSTDTQYF

D gene: .
clone size: .
J gene: TRBJ2-3
V gene: TRBV4-3
CDR3 DNA: TGCGCCAGCAGCCAAGGAGGGAGACTCACAGATACGCAGTATTTT
CDR3 protein: CASSQGGRLTDTQYF

D gene: TRBD1
clone size: .
J gene: TRBJ1-4
V gene: TRBV7-9
CDR3 DNA: TGTGCCAGCAGCTCCGACAGGGGGCTAAGTGAAAAACTGTTTTTT
CDR3 protein: CASSSDRGLSEKLFF

D gene: .
clone size: .
J gene: TRBJ2-1
V gene: TRBV28
CDR3 DNA: TGTGCCAGCAGTTTAGAGTGGGATGAGCAGTTCTTC
CDR3 protein: CASSLEWDEQFF

D gene: .
clone size: once
J gene: TRBJ2-2
V gene: TRBV5-1
CDR3 DNA: TGCGCCAGCAGACTCGGGACAGGGCTGACTAGCGGTAACACCGGGGAGCTGTTTTTT
CDR3 protein: CASRLGTGLTSGNTGELFF

D gene: TRBD2
clone size: .
J gene: TRBJ2-7
V gene: TRBV15
CDR3 DNA: TGTGCCACCAGCAGAGAAAAAGCTAGCGGCCGATCCTACGAGCAGTACTTC
CDR3 protein: CATSREKASGRSYEQYF

D gene: .
clone size: .
J gene: TRBJ1-5
V gene: TRBV30
CDR3 DNA: TGTGCCTGGAGTCTCGGCAGCTATAGCAATCAGCCCCAGCATTTT
CDR3 protein: CAWSLGSYSNQPQHF

D gene: .
clone size: .
J gene: TRBJ2-2
V gene: TRBV10-3
CDR3 DNA: TGTGCCATCCGAAAGTTCTGGGACGGCGTGACCGGGGAGCTGTTTTTT
CDR3 protein: CAIRKFWDGVTGELFF

D gene: .
clone size: .
J gene: TRBJ2-1
V gene: TRBV7-2
CDR3 DNA: TGTGCCAGCAGCCCCCCCATAGACAATGAGCAGTTCTTC
CDR3 protein: CASSPPIDNEQFF

D gene: .
clone size: .
J gene: TRBJ1-6
V gene: TRBV2
CDR3 DNA: TGTGCCAGCAGCCGGGGGGGGAGCTCCTATAATTCACCCCTCCACTTT
CDR3 protein: CASSRGGSSYNSPLHF

D gene: .
clone size: .
J gene: TRBJ1-2
V gene: TRBV6-4
CDR3 DNA: TGTGCCAGCAGTGACTGGCCTTCCGGGATCTACACCTTC
CDR3 protein: CASSDWPSGIYTF

D gene: .
clone size: once
J gene: TRBJ1-2
V gene: TRBV28
CDR3 DNA: TGTGCCAGCAGTCCGTCGGGACGTTATGGCTACACCTTC
CDR3 protein: CASSPSGRYGYTF

D gene: .
clone size: .
J gene: TRBJ2-2
V gene: TRBV28
CDR3 DNA: TGTGCCAGCAGAAAGGGGATCAGAGGGGGAATGGGAACCGGGGAGCTGTTTTTT
CDR3 protein: CASRKGIRGGMGTGELFF

D gene: TRBD1
clone size: .
J gene: TRBJ1-5
V gene: TRBV7-2
CDR3 DNA: TGTGCCAGCAGCAAAGGGGACAGGGTCCCTCAGCCCCAGCATTTT
CDR3 protein: CASSKGDRVPQPQHF

D gene: .
clone size: once
J gene: TRBJ1-2
V gene: TRBV6-4
CDR3 DNA: TGTGCCAGCAGTGACCCACCCTCTAACTATGGCTACACCTTC
CDR3 protein: CASSDPPSNYGYTF

D gene: .
clone size: .
J gene: TRBJ2-2
V gene: TRBV7-2
CDR3 DNA: TGTGCCAGCAGCCCGATGGGCGGTAACACCGGGGAGCTGTTTTTT
CDR3 protein: CASSPMGGNTGELFF

D gene: .
clone size: .
J gene: TRBJ2-5
V gene: TRBV7-9
CDR3 DNA: TGTGCCAGCAGCTTGGGGCTACAAGAGACCCAGTACTTC
CDR3 protein: CASSLGLQETQYF

D gene: TRBD1
clone size: .
J gene: TRBJ1-1
V gene: TRBV7-8
CDR3 DNA: TGTGCCAGCAGCACCTGGACAGGGGCGAACACTGAAGCTTTCTTT
CDR3 protein: CASSTWTGANTEAFF

D gene: TRBD2
clone size: .
J gene: TRBJ2-3
V gene: TRBV4-3
CDR3 DNA: TGCGCCAGCAGCCGCGGGACTAGCGGGAGAGTAGATACGCAGTATTTT
CDR3 protein: CASSRGTSGRVDTQYF

D gene: .
clone size: .
J gene: TRBJ1-3
V gene: TRBV5-1
CDR3 DNA: TGCGCCAGCAGCTTGGTCGCAGTGAGATTTGGAAACACCATATATTTT
CDR3 protein: CASSLVAVRFGNTIYF

D gene: .
clone size: .
J gene: TRBJ1-2
V gene: TRBV10-3
CDR3 DNA: TGTGCCATCAGTGAGTCGGGAGGACAGTCTCGTGGCTACACCTTC
CDR3 protein: CAISESGGQSRGYTF

D gene: .
clone size: .
J gene: TRBJ1-4
V gene: TRBV5-1
CDR3 DNA: TGCGCCAGCAGCTTGGGACGCGGAGACGAAAAACTGTTTTTT
CDR3 protein: CASSLGRGDEKLFF

D gene: TRBD1
clone size: .
J gene: TRBJ1-3
V gene: TRBV18
CDR3 DNA: TGTGCCAGCTCACCACCTCGGACAGGCAAGGTGGGGAACACCATATATTTT
CDR3 protein: CASSPPRTGKVGNTIYF

D gene: .
clone size: once
J gene: TRBJ2-5
V gene: TRBV30
CDR3 DNA: TGTGCCTGGAGTGTTGGGAGTTGGGGAGAGACCCAGTACTTC
CDR3 protein: CAWSVGSWGETQYF

D gene: .
clone size: .
J gene: TRBJ2-1
V gene: TRBV14
CDR3 DNA: TGTGCCAGCAGCCAAGCAGGGCTTGAGCAGTTCTTC
CDR3 protein: CASSQAGLEQFF

D gene: .
clone size: .
J gene: TRBJ1-2
V gene: TRBV6-5
CDR3 DNA: TGTGCCAGCAGTCCGAGGGGCCTTCTCTATGGCTACACCTTC
CDR3 protein: CASSPRGLLYGYTF

D gene: .
clone size: .
J gene: TRBJ2-7
V gene: TRBV30
CDR3 DNA: TGTGCCTGGAGTAAGGGGTGGGTCTACGAGCAGTACTTC
CDR3 protein: CAWSKGWVYEQYF

D gene: .
clone size: .
J gene: TRBJ2-3
V gene: TRBV18
CDR3 DNA: TGTGCCAGCTCACCAAAGGGAGAGGGGCGGGATACGCAGTATTTT
CDR3 protein: CASSPKGEGRDTQYF

D gene: TRBD2
clone size: .
J gene: TRBJ2-1
V gene: TRBV12-5
CDR3 DNA: TGTGCTAGTGGTTTGAGCGGGACCTCCTACAATGAGCAGTTCTTC
CDR3 protein: CASGLSGTSYNEQFF

D gene: TRBD1
clone size: .
J gene: TRBJ2-7
V gene: TRBV6-6
CDR3 DNA: TGTGCCAGCAGTTATGACAGGGCCTACGAGCAGTACTTC
CDR3 protein: CASSYDRAYEQYF

D gene: .
clone size: .
J gene: TRBJ1-1
V gene: TRBV10-3
CDR3 DNA: TGTGCCATCAGTGAGTCGCCCGGGGGGAACACTGAAGCTTTCTTT
CDR3 protein: CAISESPGGNTEAFF

D gene: TRBD2
clone size: .
J gene: TRBJ2-7
V gene: TRBV6-1
CDR3 DNA: TGTGCCATCTTGACACCGGGACTAGCCTACGAGCAGTACTTC
CDR3 protein: CAILTPGLAYEQYF

D gene: .
clone size: few
J gene: TRBJ2-2
V gene: TRBV7-7
CDR3 DNA: TGTGCTAGCAGCAGGGGGAACACCGGGGAGCTGTTTTTT
CDR3 protein: CASSRGNTGELFF